The TCR beta chain under discussion was sequenced for a study of blood T cell repertoires in COVID-19. About the research overall: T cells, B-cell-depleted T cells, or PBMCs supplied cDNA or gDNA.

As processed by the authors: Estimated nucleated cell counts came from reference gene primer amplification. The method was immunoSEQ multiplex PCR; TCRdb's version includes in-frame clones alone and lacks a portion of them. V, J and clone size are those of that table, while D and trimming were read from the DNA. The sample records fewer than 350,000 clones, nearly 90% being singletons. This CDR3 is 15 amino acids long. V dropped 0 bases and J dropped 10 bases, with 15 bases sitting between them. Germline CDR1 LGHNA, CDR2 YSLEER. Membership in each cohort depended on participant-reported clinical history. For recovered donors of Cohort 3, there were two negative PCRs, clearance, or symptom resolution.

The sample comprised PBMCs or T cells enriched from blood (not recorded which). This chain joins TRBV4-3 and TRBJ1-4; TRBD1 might be the D (6 bases). This clonotype was sampled from a woman in her twenties or thirties who had recovered from COVID-19. The DNA for the CDR3 is TGCGCCAGCAGCCAAGATACCACAGGGTTGAGAAAACTGTTTTTT. It specifies CASSQDTTGLRKLFF.